This entry concerns a single TCR beta chain. Its antigen is still unknown. Nothing much larger sits one base from this clone, and base qualities are not available. Lymph node samples came from the axillary draining lymph nodes of breast cancer patients. The sample belongs to a study of breast tumors, draining lymph nodes, adjacent tissues (dated by TCRdb to about 2016). Broadly, across the study: The study compared TCR beta repertoires across tumor, adjacent nontumor tissue and axillary lymph nodes from breast cancer patients. In human breast cancer, the study set out to assess how tumor, surrounding tissue and draining lymph node repertoires relate to one another and whether T cells might be exchanged between them. Points the paper makes about the study in general: The conclusion that tumor T cells originate in lymph nodes was framed as consistent with a hypothesis rather than directly demonstrated. Tumor and nontumor tissue repertoires were significantly more similar in luminal-like than in basal-like breast cancer. The data were considered consistent with most tumor T cells being derived from the lymph node and subsequently expanding within tumor tissue. Tumor T-cell repertoires showed less diversity than lymph node repertoires and more diversity than nontumor tissue repertoires, and tumor T-cell repertoires showed preferential V and J gene usage.

The V end loses 1 base and the J end loses 3 bases, and a stretch of 6 bases separates them. The CDR3 numbers 13 residues from cysteine through phenylalanine. Of all the DNA, just the CDR3 is kept, 39 bases in frame from base 1. In the germline V gene (reference sequence), CDR1 corresponds to MNHEY and CDR2 to SMNVEV. Instrument used: Illumina HiSeq 2000. TCR beta chain libraries were generated through multiplex PCR amplification. High-throughput sequencing was used to analyze the amplified TCR beta chain products. TCRdb reprocessing: public reads trimmed at Q25 with fastp, clones called with MiXCR, in-frame beta chains kept. Every entry covers one CDR3 protein and lists the most common genes and DNA from its rows. The sample data list some 250,000 distinct CDR3 sequences, and 30% to 35% of these were observed just once. The ten largest make up over 3.5% of the sample.

The TCR comes from a female donor with breast cancer. Some clones in this sample may be carry-over from other donors' samples. The rearrangement combines TRBV27 with TRBJ2-5; 6 matching bases give a weak D call of TRBD1. The sequenced sample was axillary lymph node tissue. CDR3 region: CASSLWTEETQYF. DNA sequence: TGTGCCAGCAGTTTATGGACAGAAGAGACCCAGTACTTC.